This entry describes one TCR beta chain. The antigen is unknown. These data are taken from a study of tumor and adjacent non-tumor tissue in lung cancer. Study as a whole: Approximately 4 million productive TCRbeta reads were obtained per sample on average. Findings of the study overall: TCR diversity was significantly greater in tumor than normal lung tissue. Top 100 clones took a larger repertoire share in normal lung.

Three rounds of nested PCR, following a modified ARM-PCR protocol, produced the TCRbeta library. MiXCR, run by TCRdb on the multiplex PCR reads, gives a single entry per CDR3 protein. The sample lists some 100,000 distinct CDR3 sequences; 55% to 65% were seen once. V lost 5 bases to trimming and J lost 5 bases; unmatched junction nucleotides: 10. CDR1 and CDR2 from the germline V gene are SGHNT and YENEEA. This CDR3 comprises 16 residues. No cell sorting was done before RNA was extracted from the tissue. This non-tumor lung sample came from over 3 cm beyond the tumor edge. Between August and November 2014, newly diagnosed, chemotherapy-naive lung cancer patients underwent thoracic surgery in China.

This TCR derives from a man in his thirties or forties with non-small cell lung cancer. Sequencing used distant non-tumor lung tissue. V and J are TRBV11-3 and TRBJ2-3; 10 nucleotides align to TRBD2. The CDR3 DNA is TGTGCCAGCAGCCTAAGGACTAGCGGCATCAGAGATACGCAGTATTTT. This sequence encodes CASSLRTSGIRDTQYF.